These T cell receptor beta chains were read from a single sample in a study of blood T cell repertoires in COVID-19. The table came from immunoSEQ multiplex PCR; TCRdb's copy has only in-frame clones and leaves some out. Here the sample spans 150,000 to 250,000 clones, roughly 82% being singletons. The sample was PBMCs or T cells enriched from blood (not recorded which). The receptors were sampled from a man between 35 and 55 years old who had recovered from COVID-19. Each CDR3 is given with its conserved first and last residue. D genes are given only for firm matches. Expanded clones get a size class; other rows say once, few or many, or leave the size out.

D,V,size,J,DNA,CDR3
NA,TRBV2,NA,TRBJ1-5,TGTGCCAGCATTTCCGAGATAAATCAGCCCCAGCATTTT,CASISEINQPQHF
TRBD1,TRBV5-1,NA,TRBJ2-3,TGCGCCAGCAGCGCCCGGGACAGGGTAGATACGCAGTATTTT,CASSARDRVDTQYF
NA,TRBV5-1,NA,TRBJ2-2,TGCGCCAGCACCCGATCTAGCGCGGGCGGGGAGCTGTTTTTT,CASTRSSAGGELFF
NA,TRBV2,NA,TRBJ2-1,TGTGCCAGCAGCGTGACAGAGGACAATGAGCAGTTCTTC,CASSVTEDNEQFF
TRBD2,TRBV6-5,NA,TRBJ2-1,TGTGCCAGCAGTTTCAGGACTAGCGGCCTCAATGAGCAGTTCTTC,CASSFRTSGLNEQFF
TRBD1,TRBV18,NA,TRBJ1-1,TGTGCCAGCTCACCGCAGGGGGACACTGAAGCTTTCTTT,CASSPQGDTEAFF
NA,TRBV6-1,NA,TRBJ1-5,TGTGCCAGCAGTGAAGCACGAGGCAGAAATCAGCCCCAGCATTTT,CASSEARGRNQPQHF
NA,TRBV7-9,NA,TRBJ1-4,TGTGCCAGCAGCTTAAGGACCGATACAGGTGAAAAACTGTTTTTT,CASSLRTDTGEKLFF
TRBD1,TRBV3-1/TRBV3-2,few,TRBJ1-5,TGTGCCAGCAGCCCCACAGGGGGGGATCAGCCCCAGCATTTT,CASSPTGGDQPQHF
TRBD2,TRBV6-5,NA,TRBJ2-7,TGTGCCAGCAGTACTAGCGGGACCTACGAGCAGTACTTC,CASSTSGTYEQYF
TRBD1,TRBV7-3,NA,TRBJ2-5,TGTGCCAGCAGCCCAGGGGACAGGGTAGAGACCCAGTACTTC,CASSPGDRVETQYF
TRBD1,TRBV5-5,NA,TRBJ1-3,TGTGCCAGCAGCTTGGCCGTTTCAGGGGGGTTCGGAAACACCATATATTTT,CASSLAVSGGFGNTIYF
NA,TRBV20-1,NA,TRBJ1-1,TGCAGTGCTAGTTTCCCGGGAGGGAACACTGAAGCTTTCTTT,CSASFPGGNTEAFF
NA,TRBV3-1/TRBV3-2,NA,TRBJ2-1,TGTGCCAGCAGCCACGCCGACGGGACATCCTACAATGAGCAGTTCTTC,CASSHADGTSYNEQFF
TRBD2,TRBV19,NA,TRBJ2-2,TGTGCCAGTATTACTAGCGGGATTAACACCGGGGAGCTGTTTTTT,CASITSGINTGELFF
NA,TRBV2,NA,TRBJ2-3,TGTGCCAGCAGTGGTGGGGCCCTAGGCCCAGATACGCAGTATTTT,CASSGGALGPDTQYF
TRBD2,TRBV5-6,NA,TRBJ2-4,TGTGCCAGCAGCACAGGACTAGTCGGGCAGTACTTC,CASSTGLVGQYF
TRBD1,TRBV7-8,NA,TRBJ2-5,TGTGCCAGCAGCTTACCCACGCGACAGGGTCCCTTGGAGCAGACCCAGTACTTC,CASSLPTRQGPLEQTQYF
TRBD1,TRBV5-1,NA,TRBJ1-1,TGCGCCAGCAGCTTGTATTCAGGGACAGGGGGCGCGTACACTGAAGCTTTCTTT,CASSLYSGTGGAYTEAFF
NA,TRBV6-4,few,TRBJ1-5,TGTGCCAGCAGTCTGGACGGACTTTATAGCAATCAGCCCCAGCATTTT,CASSLDGLYSNQPQHF
NA,TRBV6-5,NA,TRBJ1-4,TGTGCCAGCAGAAAGACAGACTCCGAAAAACTGTTTTTT,CASRKTDSEKLFF
TRBD1,TRBV15,NA,TRBJ2-7,TGTGCCACCAGTTCGGACAGGGGTTACGAGCAGTACTTC,CATSSDRGYEQYF
NA,TRBV3-1/TRBV3-2,NA,TRBJ1-2,TGTGCCAGCAGCCGCGTTGGGGGGATCTATGGCTACACCTTC,CASSRVGGIYGYTF
TRBD2,TRBV5-4,NA,TRBJ2-1,TGTGCCAGCAGCTTGCTAGCGGTAAGCTCGGGAGGGTACAATGAGCAGTTCTTC,CASSLLAVSSGGYNEQFF
NA,TRBV7-8,NA,TRBJ1-4,TGTGCCAGCAGCTTTCAGGGTAATGAAAAACTGTTTTTT,CASSFQGNEKLFF
NA,TRBV28,NA,TRBJ1-1,TGTGCCAGCAGCCCCGGGACTAACGTCAATGGAGCTTTCTTT,CASSPGTNVNGAFF
NA,TRBV9,NA,TRBJ1-1,TGTGCCAGCAGCGAGGGAAAAACTAGGAACACTGAAGCTTTCTTT,CASSEGKTRNTEAFF
NA,TRBV4-2,NA,TRBJ1-5,TGTGCCAGCAGCCAAGATAAGGCGCTCGCAGGGAATCAGCCCCAGCATTTT,CASSQDKALAGNQPQHF
NA,TRBV2,NA,TRBJ1-1,TGTGCCAGCATAGAGCCCCCCGGGGAAGCTTTCTTT,CASIEPPGEAFF
NA,TRBV30,NA,TRBJ2-1,TGTGCCTGGAGCCTAGCGAGTGTTAATGAGCAGTTCTTC,CAWSLASVNEQFF
TRBD1,TRBV27,few,TRBJ2-1,TGTGCCAGCAGTCCCAGACAGGGAAGCTCCTACAATGAGCAGTTCTTC,CASSPRQGSSYNEQFF
NA,TRBV6-5,NA,TRBJ1-1,TGTGCCAGCAGTTACACGGGGGGAGGCACTGAAGCTTTCTTT,CASSYTGGGTEAFF